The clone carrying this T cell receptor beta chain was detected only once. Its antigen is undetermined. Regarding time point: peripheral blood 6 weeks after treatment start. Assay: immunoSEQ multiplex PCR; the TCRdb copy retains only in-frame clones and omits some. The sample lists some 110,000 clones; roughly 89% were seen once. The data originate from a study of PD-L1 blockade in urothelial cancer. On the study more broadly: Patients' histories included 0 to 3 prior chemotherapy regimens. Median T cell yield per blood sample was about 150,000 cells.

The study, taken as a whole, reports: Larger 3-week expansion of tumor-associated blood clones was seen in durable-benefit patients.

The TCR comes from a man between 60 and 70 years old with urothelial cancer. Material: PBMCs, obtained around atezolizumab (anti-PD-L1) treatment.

The CDR3 bases are TGCGCCAGCAGCCAGCCGGGACTAGCGGGAACGAGCTCCTACGAGCAGTACTTC. As protein: CASSQPGLAGTSSYEQYF. This chain uses TRBV4-1 with TRBJ2-7; 13 bases align to TRBD2. Trimming took 3 bases from V and 0 from J; bases not matched to a gene: 8. The CDR3 is 18 residues long. The V gene's germline CDR1 is MGHRA and CDR2 YSYEKL.